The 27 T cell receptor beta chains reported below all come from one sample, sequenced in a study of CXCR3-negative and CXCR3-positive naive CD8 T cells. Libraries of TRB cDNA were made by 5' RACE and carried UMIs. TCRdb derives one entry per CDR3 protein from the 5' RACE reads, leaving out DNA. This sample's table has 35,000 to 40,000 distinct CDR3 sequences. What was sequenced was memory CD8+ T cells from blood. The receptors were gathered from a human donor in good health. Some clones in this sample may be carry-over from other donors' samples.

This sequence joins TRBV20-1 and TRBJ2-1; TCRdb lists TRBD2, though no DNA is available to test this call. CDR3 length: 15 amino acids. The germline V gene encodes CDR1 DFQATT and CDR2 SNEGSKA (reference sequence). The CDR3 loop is CSASQRLGRGDEQFF.

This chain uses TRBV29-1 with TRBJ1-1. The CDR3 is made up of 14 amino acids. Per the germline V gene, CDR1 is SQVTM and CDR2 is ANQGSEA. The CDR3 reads CSVDVRGRYTEAFF.

This CDR3 reads CASTIGEGFYNEQFF. This chain joins TRBV7-9 and TRBJ2-1; the D call from TCRdb, TRBD2, cannot be confirmed without DNA. Looked up from germline, CDR1 is SEHNR and CDR2 is FQNEAQ (reference sequence). The CDR3 is 15 amino acids.

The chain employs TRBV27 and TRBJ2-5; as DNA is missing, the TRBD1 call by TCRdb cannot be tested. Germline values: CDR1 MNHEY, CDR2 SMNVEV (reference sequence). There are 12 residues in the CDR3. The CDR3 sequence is CASSLGAETQYF.

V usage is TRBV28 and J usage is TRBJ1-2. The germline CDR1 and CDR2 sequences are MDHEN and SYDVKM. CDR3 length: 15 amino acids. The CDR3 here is CASSPVRGLNYGYTF.

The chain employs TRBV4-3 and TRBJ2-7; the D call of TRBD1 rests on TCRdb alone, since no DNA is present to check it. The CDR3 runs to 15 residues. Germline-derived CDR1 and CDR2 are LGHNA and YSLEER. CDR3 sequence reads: CASSQGVTGSYEQYF.

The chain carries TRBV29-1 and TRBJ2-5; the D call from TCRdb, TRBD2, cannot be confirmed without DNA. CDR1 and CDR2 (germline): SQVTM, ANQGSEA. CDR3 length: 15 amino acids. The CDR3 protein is CSVGIVLEGQETQYF.

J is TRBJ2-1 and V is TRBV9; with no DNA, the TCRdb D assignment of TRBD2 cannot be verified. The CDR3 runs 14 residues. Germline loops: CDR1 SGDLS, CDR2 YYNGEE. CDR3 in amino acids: CASSVELAGDEQFF.

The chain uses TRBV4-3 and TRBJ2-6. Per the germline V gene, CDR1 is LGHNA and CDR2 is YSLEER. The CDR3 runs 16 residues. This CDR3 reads CASSPSSSSGANVLTF.

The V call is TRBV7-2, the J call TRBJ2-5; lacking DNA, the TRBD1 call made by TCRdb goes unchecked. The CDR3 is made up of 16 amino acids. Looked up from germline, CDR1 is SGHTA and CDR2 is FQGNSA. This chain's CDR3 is CASSTTDREPTETQYF.

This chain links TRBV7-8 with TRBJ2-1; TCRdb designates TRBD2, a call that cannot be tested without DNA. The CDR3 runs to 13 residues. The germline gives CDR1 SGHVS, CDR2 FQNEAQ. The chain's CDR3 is CASSPGSGDEQFF.

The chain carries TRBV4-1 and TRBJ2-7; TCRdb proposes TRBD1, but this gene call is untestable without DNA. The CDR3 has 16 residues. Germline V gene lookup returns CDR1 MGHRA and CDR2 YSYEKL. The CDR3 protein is CASSQGPQGAGYEQYF.

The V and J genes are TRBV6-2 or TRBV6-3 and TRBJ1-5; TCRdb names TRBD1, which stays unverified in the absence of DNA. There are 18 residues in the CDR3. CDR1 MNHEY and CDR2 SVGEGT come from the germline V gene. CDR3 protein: CASSYSTHEGQAAQPQHF.

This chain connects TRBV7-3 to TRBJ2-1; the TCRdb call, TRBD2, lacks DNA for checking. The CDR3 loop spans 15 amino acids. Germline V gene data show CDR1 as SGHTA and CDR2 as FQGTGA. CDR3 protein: CASSLTWVAGREQFF.

The CDR3 region is CSFVTGEGTGELFF. The genes are TRBV20-1 and TRBJ2-2; the TCRdb call, TRBD1, lacks DNA for checking. Germline values: CDR1 DFQATT, CDR2 SNEGSKA (reference sequence). The CDR3 spans 14 residues.

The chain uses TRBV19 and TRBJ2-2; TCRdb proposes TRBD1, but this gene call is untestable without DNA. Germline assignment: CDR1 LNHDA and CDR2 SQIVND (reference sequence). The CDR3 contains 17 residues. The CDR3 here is CASSPRKGQGMTGELFF.

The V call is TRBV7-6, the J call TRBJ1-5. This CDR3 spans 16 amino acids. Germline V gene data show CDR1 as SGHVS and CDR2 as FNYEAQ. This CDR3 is CASSLEGPYSNQPQHF.

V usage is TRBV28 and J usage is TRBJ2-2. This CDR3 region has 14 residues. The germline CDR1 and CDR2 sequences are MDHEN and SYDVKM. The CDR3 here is CASSFLGNTGELFF. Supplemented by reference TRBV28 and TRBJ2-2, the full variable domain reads DVKVTQSSRYLVKRTGEKVFLECVQDMDHENMFWYRQDPGLGLRLIYFSYDVKMKEKGDIPEGYSVSREKKERFSLILESASTNQTSMYLCASSFLGNTGELFFGEGSRLTVL.

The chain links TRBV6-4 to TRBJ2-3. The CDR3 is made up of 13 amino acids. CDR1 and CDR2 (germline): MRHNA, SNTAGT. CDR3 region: CASSGVATDTQYF.

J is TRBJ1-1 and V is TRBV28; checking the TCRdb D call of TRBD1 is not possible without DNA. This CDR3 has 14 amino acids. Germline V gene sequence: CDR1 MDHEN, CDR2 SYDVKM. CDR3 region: CASSLGRGATEAFF.

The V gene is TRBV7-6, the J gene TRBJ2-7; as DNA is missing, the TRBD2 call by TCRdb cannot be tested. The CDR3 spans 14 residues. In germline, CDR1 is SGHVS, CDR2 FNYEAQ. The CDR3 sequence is CASSIGAGGGEQYF.

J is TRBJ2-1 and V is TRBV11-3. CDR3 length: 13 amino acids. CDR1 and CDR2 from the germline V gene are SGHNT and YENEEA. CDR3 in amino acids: CASTRISYNEQFF.

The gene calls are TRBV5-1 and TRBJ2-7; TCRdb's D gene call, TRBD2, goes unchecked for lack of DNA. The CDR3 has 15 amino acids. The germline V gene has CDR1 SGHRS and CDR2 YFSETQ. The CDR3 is CASSPLPGASYEQYF.

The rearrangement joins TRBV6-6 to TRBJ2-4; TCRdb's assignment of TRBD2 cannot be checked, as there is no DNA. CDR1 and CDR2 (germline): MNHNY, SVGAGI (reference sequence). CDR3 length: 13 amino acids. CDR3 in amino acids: CASEGLAKNIQYF.

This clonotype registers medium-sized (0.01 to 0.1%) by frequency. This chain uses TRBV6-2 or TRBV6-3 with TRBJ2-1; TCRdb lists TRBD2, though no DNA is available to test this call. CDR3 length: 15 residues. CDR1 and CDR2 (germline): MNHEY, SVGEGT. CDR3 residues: CASTQGTSGGNEQFF.

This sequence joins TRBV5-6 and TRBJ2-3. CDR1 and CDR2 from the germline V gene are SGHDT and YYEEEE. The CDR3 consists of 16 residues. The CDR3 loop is CASSFYSGWVTDTQYF.

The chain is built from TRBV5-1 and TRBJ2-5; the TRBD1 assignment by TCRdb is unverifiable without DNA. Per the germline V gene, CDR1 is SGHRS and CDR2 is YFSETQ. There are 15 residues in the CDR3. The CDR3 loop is CASWDPGQYQETQYF.